These T cell receptor beta chains were read from a single sample in a study of T cells in Graves' hyperthyroidism and ophthalmopathy. TCRdb redid the calling of the multiplex PCR reads with MiXCR, one entry per CDR3 protein. Among some 770,000 distinct CDR3 sequences, about a sixth were seen once, and the ten largest hold approximately 8.4%. Material for sequencing was blood. The source of these receptors is a young man with Graves' hyperthyroidism. CDR3s leave out the opening cysteine and the closing phenylalanine or tryptophan. The order of the fields is CDR3 protein, V gene, J gene.

ASSLSRPGGALSETQY	TRBV13	TRBJ2-5
ASSPDHRDDTDTQY	TRBV7-9	TRBJ2-3
ASSYGRGPYEQY	TRBV6-5	TRBJ2-7
ASSLARWSDEQF	TRBV7-2	TRBJ2-1
ASSQGERAIPGELF	TRBV4-2	TRBJ2-2
ASSYSGSEGEQY	TRBV2	TRBJ2-7
ASGEPTSGDDEQY	TRBV12-5	TRBJ2-7
AIRTKSSYNEQF	TRBV10-3	TRBJ2-1
ASSDTSYNEQF	TRBV12-3/TRBV12-4	TRBJ2-1
ASSGTALPYGYT	TRBV9	TRBJ1-2
SVETETQY	TRBV29-1	TRBJ2-5
ASRYFSSGNGELF	TRBV19	TRBJ2-2
ASSLSKRPYEQY	TRBV11-2	TRBJ2-7
ATSDLGQGTNTEAF	TRBV24-1	TRBJ1-1
ASSLGVGVNEKLF	TRBV5-8	TRBJ1-4
ASTRLARGADTQY	TRBV28	TRBJ2-3
ASSPGGRQRSYNEQF	TRBV9	TRBJ2-1
ASSFPGGRYEQY	TRBV5-5	TRBJ2-7
ASSVQGAAGNEQF	TRBV6-4	TRBJ2-1
ASSLAPGRGPEQF	TRBV12-3/TRBV12-4	TRBJ2-1
ASSWAAANTGELF	TRBV18	TRBJ2-2
ASGWDRGDEQY	TRBV5-1	TRBJ2-7
ASSDQGRYGYT	TRBV2	TRBJ1-2
ASSFLGQGGEKLF	TRBV7-9	TRBJ1-4
ASSLRTQTYNEQF	TRBV12-3/TRBV12-4	TRBJ2-1
SVHKGTGLSYEQY	TRBV29-1	TRBJ2-7
ASSPPSGAGETQY	TRBV18	TRBJ2-5
ASSYGGTGAEQY	TRBV6-5	TRBJ2-7
ASSPDNFQETQY	TRBV11-3	TRBJ2-5
ATGKESGVDSPLH	TRBV6-2/TRBV6-3	TRBJ1-6
ASSRGSGNQPQH	TRBV28	TRBJ1-5
ASSYYGRGSYEQY	TRBV6-5	TRBJ2-7